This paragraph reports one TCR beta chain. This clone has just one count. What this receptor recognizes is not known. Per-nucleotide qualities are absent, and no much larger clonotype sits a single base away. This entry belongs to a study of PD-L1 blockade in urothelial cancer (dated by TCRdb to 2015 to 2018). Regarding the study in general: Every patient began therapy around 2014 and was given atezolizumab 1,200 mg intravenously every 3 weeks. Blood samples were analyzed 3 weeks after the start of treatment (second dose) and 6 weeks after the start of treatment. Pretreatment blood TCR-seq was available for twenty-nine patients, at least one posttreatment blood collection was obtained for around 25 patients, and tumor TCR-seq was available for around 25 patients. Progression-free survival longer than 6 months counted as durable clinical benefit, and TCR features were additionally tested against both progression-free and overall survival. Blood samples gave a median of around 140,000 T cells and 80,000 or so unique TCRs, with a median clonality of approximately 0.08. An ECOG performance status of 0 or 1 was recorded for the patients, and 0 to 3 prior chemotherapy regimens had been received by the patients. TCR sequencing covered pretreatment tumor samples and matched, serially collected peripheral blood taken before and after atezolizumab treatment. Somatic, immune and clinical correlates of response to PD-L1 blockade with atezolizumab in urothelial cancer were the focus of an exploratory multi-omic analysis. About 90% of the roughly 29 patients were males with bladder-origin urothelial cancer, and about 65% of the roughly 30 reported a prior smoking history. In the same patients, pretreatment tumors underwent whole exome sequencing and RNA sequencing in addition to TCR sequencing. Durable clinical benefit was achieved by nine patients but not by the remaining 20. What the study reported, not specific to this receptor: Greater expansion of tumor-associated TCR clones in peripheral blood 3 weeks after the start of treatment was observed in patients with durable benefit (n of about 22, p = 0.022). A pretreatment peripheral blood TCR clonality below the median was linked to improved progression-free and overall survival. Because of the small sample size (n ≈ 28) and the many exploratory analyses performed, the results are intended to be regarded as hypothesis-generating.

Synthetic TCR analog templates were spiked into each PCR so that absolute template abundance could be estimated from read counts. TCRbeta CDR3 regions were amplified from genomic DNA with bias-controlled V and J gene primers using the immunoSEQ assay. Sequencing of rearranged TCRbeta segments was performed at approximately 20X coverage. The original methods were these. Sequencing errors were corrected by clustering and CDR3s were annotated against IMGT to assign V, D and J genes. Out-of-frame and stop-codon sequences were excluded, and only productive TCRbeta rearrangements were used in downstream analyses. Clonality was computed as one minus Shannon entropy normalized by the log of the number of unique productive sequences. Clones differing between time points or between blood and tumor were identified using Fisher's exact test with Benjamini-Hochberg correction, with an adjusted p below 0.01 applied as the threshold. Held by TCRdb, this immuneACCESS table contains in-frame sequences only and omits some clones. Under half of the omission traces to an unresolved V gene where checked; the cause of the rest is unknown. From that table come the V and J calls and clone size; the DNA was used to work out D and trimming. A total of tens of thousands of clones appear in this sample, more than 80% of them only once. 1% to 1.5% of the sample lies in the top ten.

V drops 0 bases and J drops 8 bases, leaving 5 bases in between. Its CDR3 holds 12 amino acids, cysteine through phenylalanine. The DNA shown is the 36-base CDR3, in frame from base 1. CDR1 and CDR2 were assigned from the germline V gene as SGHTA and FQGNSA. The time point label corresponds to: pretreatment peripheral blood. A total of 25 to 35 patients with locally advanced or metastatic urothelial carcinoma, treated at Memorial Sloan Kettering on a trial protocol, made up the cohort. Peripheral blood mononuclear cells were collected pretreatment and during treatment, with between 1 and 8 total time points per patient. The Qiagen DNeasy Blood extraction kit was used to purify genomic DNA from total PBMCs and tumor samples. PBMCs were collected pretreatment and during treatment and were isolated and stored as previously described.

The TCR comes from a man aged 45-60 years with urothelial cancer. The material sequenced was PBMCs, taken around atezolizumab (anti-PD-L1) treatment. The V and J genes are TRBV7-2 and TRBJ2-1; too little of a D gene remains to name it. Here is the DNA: TGTGCCAGCAGCTTAGCCTTTGATGAGCAGTTCTTC. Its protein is CASSLAFDEQFF.